This TCR beta chain comes out of a study of blood T cells in healthy people across ages. General study points: Using unsorted PBMCs precluded a conclusive naive versus antigen-experienced comparison.

Germline V gene lookup returns CDR1 MNHEY and CDR2 SMNVEV (reference sequence). The CDR3 runs 18 residues. V was clipped by 7 bases and J by 2 bases; unmatched bases: 18. About this clonotype itself: Its specificity is unknown.

Primed by a sample-barcoded 5' primer and a J-beta primer mix, a second PCR proceeded for roughly 7 to 11 cycles. TCRdb called the 5' RACE reads again in MiXCR, with one record for every CDR3 protein. The sample carries hundreds of thousands of distinct CDR3 sequences, approximately 59% recorded once. This receptor was taken from a man aged 60-69 years in good health. Input material: blood. The V and J genes are TRBV27 and TRBJ2-5, with 8 bases lining up with TRBD1. The CDR3 nucleotides read TGTGCCAGCACCCTCCTATCGGCCTTGACAGGGGAGCAAGAGACCCAGTACTTC. It specifies CASTLLSALTGEQETQYF.